This is a list of T cell receptor beta chains from one sample in a study of OX40 agonist ivuxolimab in advanced cancers. The protocol was immunoSEQ multiplex PCR, while the TCRdb copy is restricted to in-frame clones and leaves out a portion. Of roughly 70,000 clones in the sample, more than 75% were seen once. Specimen: CD4+ or CD8+ T cells sorted from blood, collected in a trial of the OX40 agonist ivuxolimab. The receptor source for this set is an adult with an advanced solid tumor such as melanoma, head and neck, liver or kidney cancer. The CDR3 runs from the conserved cysteine through the conserved F or W. The D gene is left open where the match is weak. The listing skips clone size in some rows; elsewhere it reads once, few, many or a size class.

cdr3_nt cdr3_aa d_call j_call clone_size v_call
TGTGCCAGCTCACCAGGGCAAGAGACCCAGTACTTC CASSPGQETQYF NA TRBJ2-5 NA TRBV18
TGTGCCAGCAGTGAACAGGGGGCGAGGGTCGGGGAGCTGTTTTTT CASSEQGARVGELFF TRBD1 TRBJ2-2 once TRBV2
TGTGCCAGCAGTTACGAGGGTGGAAGCTACTATGGCTACACCTTC CASSYEGGSYYGYTF NA TRBJ1-2 NA TRBV6-5
TGTGCCAGCAGCCAAAGTCGAGGTAGTGGCTACACCTTC CASSQSRGSGYTF NA TRBJ1-2 once TRBV14
TGTGCCAGCAGTAGACAGGGGGCTGTTGGGCAGCCCCAGCATTTT CASSRQGAVGQPQHF TRBD1 TRBJ1-5 NA TRBV2
TGTGCCAGCAGCTTAGATCCCCAGCCGGGCTACACCTTC CASSLDPQPGYTF NA TRBJ1-2 NA TRBV11-2
TGCGCCAGCAGCGAACAGACAGTTAGCAATCAGCCCCAGCATTTT CASSEQTVSNQPQHF NA TRBJ1-5 NA TRBV10-2
TGTGCCAGCAGCCTCGGACAGGGTAGGCACAATGAGCAGTTCTTC CASSLGQGRHNEQFF TRBD1 TRBJ2-1 NA TRBV7-9
TGTGCCAGCAGCTCCCAGGGGCTGGAGACCCAGTACTTC CASSSQGLETQYF NA TRBJ2-5 NA TRBV9
TGTGCCAGCAGTCCAGGGGGCAGCGGCAATGAGCAGTTCTTC CASSPGGSGNEQFF TRBD1 TRBJ2-1 NA TRBV28
TGTGCCAGCAGCCAAGAACAGTACACTGAAGCTTTCTTT CASSQEQYTEAFF NA TRBJ1-1 NA TRBV14
TGCAGACATCCGGACAGGGGCGGCTACACCTTC CRHPDRGGYTF TRBD1 TRBJ1-2 NA TRBV20-1
TGTGCCAGCAGTCAAAGCCCGACTAGCGGCCCCAATGAGCAGTTCTTC CASSQSPTSGPNEQFF TRBD2 TRBJ2-1 few TRBV2
TGTGCCAGCAGGAGGTATAGCAATCAGCCCCAGCATTTT CASRRYSNQPQHF NA TRBJ1-5 NA TRBV28
TGTGCCAGCAGCTTATCTTCAGACACTGAAGCTTTCTTT CASSLSSDTEAFF NA TRBJ1-1 NA TRBV7-9
TGTGCCTGGAGCCCCGGGGGCTCACCCCTCCACTTT CAWSPGGSPLHF NA TRBJ1-6 NA TRBV30
TGTGCCAGCAGTCTCTCAGGGGGTAGGACTGAAGCTTTCTTT CASSLSGGRTEAFF TRBD1 TRBJ1-1 NA TRBV28
TGTGCCAGCAGCTTCGCTGGGAAGAGCACAGATACGCAGTATTTT CASSFAGKSTDTQYF NA TRBJ2-3 NA TRBV5-4
TGCGCCAGCAGCTTGAACAGGGGGAACACTGAAGCTTTCTTT CASSLNRGNTEAFF TRBD1 TRBJ1-1 NA TRBV5-1
TGCAGCGTTTTTGGGGGTAAGGGGTATGGGGATACGCAGTATTTT CSVFGGKGYGDTQYF NA TRBJ2-3 NA TRBV29-1
TGTGCCTGGACAAGGGAGGGCGTGAACGAAAAACTGTTTTTT CAWTREGVNEKLFF NA TRBJ1-4 NA TRBV30
TGCGCCAGCAGCTTTGGGGATACTCAAGAGACCCAGTACTTC CASSFGDTQETQYF NA TRBJ2-5 NA TRBV5-1
TGTGCCAGCAGTGAAGCAACAGGGTTAAACTCTGGAAACACCATATATTTT CASSEATGLNSGNTIYF NA TRBJ1-3 NA TRBV6-1
TGTGCCAGCAGCTTGGGGTATGGGGTACTAACGGATACGCAGTATTTT CASSLGYGVLTDTQYF NA TRBJ2-3 NA TRBV7-8
TGTGCCAGCAGCAGGACAGTGCAAGAGACCCAGTACTTC CASSRTVQETQYF NA TRBJ2-5 NA TRBV6-6
TGTGCCAGCAAACGCACCGGGGAGCTGTTTTTT CASKRTGELFF NA TRBJ2-2 NA TRBV28
TGTGCCAGCAGGCTAGCGGTGATAAGGGGAGATACGCAGTATTTT CASRLAVIRGDTQYF TRBD2 TRBJ2-3 NA TRBV7-2
TGTGCCAGCAGTTTATCAGGGGACGGCTACACCTTC CASSLSGDGYTF NA TRBJ1-2 NA TRBV28
TGTGCCAGCAAAGCGTATAGCAATCAGCCCCAGCATTTT CASKAYSNQPQHF NA TRBJ1-5 NA TRBV6-5
TGTGCCAGCAGCTCAGGCCGGGACACAGACTACGAGCAGTACTTC CASSSGRDTDYEQYF NA TRBJ2-7 medium-sized TRBV7-9
TGTGCCAGCAGTGCCACAGGTGGTGGCAATCAGCCCCAGCATTTT CASSATGGGNQPQHF NA TRBJ1-5 NA TRBV28
TGTGCCAGCACCACGGGACAGGGTAAATATAGCAATCAGCCCCAGCATTTT CASTTGQGKYSNQPQHF TRBD1 TRBJ1-5 NA TRBV28
TGTGCCAGCAGCTTGCAAGCGGGAGGTTGGACGCAGTATTTT CASSLQAGGWTQYF TRBD2 TRBJ2-3 once TRBV5-6
TGTGCCACCAGGGGGAACTACGAGCAGTACTTC CATRGNYEQYF TRBD1 TRBJ2-7 NA TRBV10-3
TGTGCCACCACCAGGACCCCCCCCAGCAATCAGCCCCAGCATTTT CATTRTPPSNQPQHF NA TRBJ1-5 NA TRBV6-1
TGTGCCAGCAGCTTGGGACAGGGGCAATATGGCTACACCTTC CASSLGQGQYGYTF TRBD1 TRBJ1-2 once TRBV5-4
TGTGCCAGCAGTCTCCGGGACAGGGCTCTAAGGGACGAGCAGTACTTC CASSLRDRALRDEQYF TRBD1 TRBJ2-7 few TRBV6-6
TGTGCCAGCACAGTTATAAGGGGAAATCAGCCCCAGCATTTT CASTVIRGNQPQHF NA TRBJ1-5 few TRBV2
TGTGCCAGCAGCCAGCAGAGCGGGGAGCTGTTTTTT CASSQQSGELFF NA TRBJ2-2 NA TRBV5-6
TGCGCCAGCAGCCGAGTCTACCTCCAAGAGACCCAGTACTTC CASSRVYLQETQYF NA TRBJ2-5 few TRBV4-3
TGTGCCAGCAGTCTCACAGAGGGCACTGAAGCTTTCTTT CASSLTEGTEAFF NA TRBJ1-1 NA TRBV27
TGTGCCAGCTCCCCCGGGCAAAATCAGCCCCAGCATTTT CASSPGQNQPQHF NA TRBJ1-5 NA TRBV18
TGTGCCAGCAGCCAGGGAGCCGAGACCCAGTACTTC CASSQGAETQYF NA TRBJ2-5 many TRBV7-8
TGTGCCATCAGCAAACGAATGACAGGAGAAGAGACCCAGTACTTC CAISKRMTGEETQYF NA TRBJ2-5 NA TRBV10-3
TGTGCCAGCAGTCTAGGACAGAGCTACACTGAAGCTTTCTTT CASSLGQSYTEAFF NA TRBJ1-1 NA TRBV27
TGCGCCAGCAGCTTGGAGGTGCACGAGCAGTACTTC CASSLEVHEQYF NA TRBJ2-7 NA TRBV5-1
TGTGCCAGCAGCTTAGGTACGGGGCTGCTATACAATGAGCAGTTCTTC CASSLGTGLLYNEQFF NA TRBJ2-1 NA TRBV7-3
TGTGCCAGTAGTATACAGGCGGGAGGAAGATACGAGCAGTACTTC CASSIQAGGRYEQYF TRBD2 TRBJ2-7 NA TRBV19
TGTGCCAGCAGCTTAGAGCAGTCTTTGAATCAGCCCCAGCATTTT CASSLEQSLNQPQHF NA TRBJ1-5 NA TRBV7-8
TGTGCCAGCAGCCGCGGGGGGTCTTTCTATGGCTACACCTTC CASSRGGSFYGYTF NA TRBJ1-2 NA TRBV11-1
TGTGCCAGCAGCTTAGGGCGCGTTAGAAACAATGAGCAGTTCTTC CASSLGRVRNNEQFF NA TRBJ2-1 NA TRBV7-9
TGTGCCAGCAGCTTAGTTGGGAACATGAACACTGAAGCTTTCTTT CASSLVGNMNTEAFF NA TRBJ1-1 NA TRBV7-2
TGTGCCAGCAGCCACGACAGAATTTCCCCTAATGAAAAACTGTTTTTT CASSHDRISPNEKLFF NA TRBJ1-4 once TRBV14
TGCAGTGCTAGGGCAAATGAAAAACTGTTTTTT CSARANEKLFF NA TRBJ1-4 NA TRBV20-1